This TCR beta chain is from a study of somatic mutations in cytotoxic T cells in rheumatoid arthritis. Whole-study findings and limits: No age-related increase in CD8+ clonality was seen in healthy controls, but one was seen in rheumatoid arthritis patients.

CDR3 length: 16 residues. Trimming took 6 bases from V and 3 from J, leaving 21 bases between them. In germline, CDR1 is SEHNR, CDR2 FQNEAQ (reference sequence). Data came from immunoSEQ multiplex PCR; TCRdb stores just in-frame clones and leaves some out. The sample yields about 16,000 clones, approximately 79% seen once. The CD4+ and CD8+ fractions came from positive magnetic bead selection and were purity-checked by flow cytometry. This clone was seen a single time. Its antigen remains unidentified. This receptor was obtained from an adult with rheumatoid arthritis. Sequencing was performed on CD8+ T cells sorted from blood. The V call is TRBV7-9, the J call TRBJ2-7; a possible D gene is TRBD2 (6 bases). The CDR3 sequence is CASRPHGLPGDYEQYF. The CDR3 bases are TGTGCCAGCAGACCACATGGACTACCGGGGGACTACGAGCAGTACTTC. The full variable domain, completed using reference TRBV7-9 and TRBJ2-7, is DTGVSQNPRHKITKRGQNVTFRCDPISEHNRLYWYRQTLGQGPEFLTYFQNEAQLEKSRLLSDRFSAERPKGSFSTLEIQRTEQGDSAMYLCASRPHGLPGDYEQYFGPGTRLTVT.